The text below deals with one TCR beta chain. Antigen unknown. Germline V lookup: CDR1 SGHRS, CDR2 YFSETQ. Germline trimming cut 3 bases from V and 3 bases from J; bases unmatched to any gene: 16. CDR3 length: 19 residues. Vbeta (60) and Jbeta (13) primers were used in the PCR. TCRdb's table, derived via immunoSEQ multiplex PCR, lists solely in-frame clones and lacks some. The table includes approximately 220,000 clones, roughly 79% detected once. The record originates from a study of cytomegalovirus exposure and HLA in healthy donors. Looking at the study overall: Early on, a data release was issued that held approximately 92 million unique TCRs from HLA-typed donors. Study-wide points: Indistinguishable V segments, including TRBV6-2 and TRBV6-3, were excluded. The study assumed roughly uniform donor sequencing depth for presence/absence analyses.

The sequence was collected from a male donor in good health and CMV-seronegative. The source material was PBMCs. V and J are TRBV5-1 and TRBJ2-4, with 9 nucleotides matching TRBD2. This CDR3 is CASSSRDSGGGFGKNIQYF. CDR3 in DNA: TGCGCCAGCAGCTCCCGGGATAGCGGGGGTGGCTTTGGCAAAAACATTCAGTACTTC.